The 24 T cell receptor beta chains listed next were all sequenced from one sample in a study of T-cell reconstitution after alpha-beta-depleted transplantation in children. This sample's TCRbeta library carried unique molecular identifier barcodes. Using its own MiXCR run on the PCR reads, TCRdb lists one record per CDR3 protein. Of around 45,000 distinct CDR3 sequences listed, about 50% are singletons. Source: peripheral blood, taken before TCRalphabeta/CD19-depleted stem cell transplant. Every receptor here comes from a boy less than two years old with SCID, due to receive a stem cell transplant.

The chain has TRBV3-1 and TRBJ1-2, with 7 bases aligning to TRBD1. CDR3 length: 13 amino acids. The V and J ends lost 4 bases and 5 bases, in that order; junction bases with no gene match: 4. CDR1 is LGHDT, CDR2 YNNKEL, per germline (reference sequence). CDR3 bases: TGTGCCAGCAGCCCGACAGGGCTGTATGGCTACACCTTC. It encodes CASSPTGLYGYTF.

The CDR3 region is CASSVEAINQPQHF. CDR3 nucleotide sequence: TGTGCCAGCAGCGTAGAAGCTATAAATCAGCCCCAGCATTTT. The chain joins TRBV9 to TRBJ1-5; D uncertain. V was pared by 0 bases and J by 4 bases, with 8 bases between. Germline assignment: CDR1 SGDLS and CDR2 YYNGEE. The CDR3 runs 14 residues.

The chain employs TRBV4-1 and TRBJ1-2; perhaps TRBD1 as D (5 bases). The germline V gene encodes CDR1 MGHRA and CDR2 YSYEKL. Deletions cut 0 bases from V and 8 bases from J, with 16 bases between. This CDR3 is 15 amino acids long. The CDR3: CASSQDNNQGEGYTF. The CDR3 region has the DNA TGCGCCAGCAGCCAAGATAATAACCAGGGAGAGGGCTACACCTTC.

The chain links TRBV5-6 to TRBJ2-7, with unresolved D. The germline CDR1 and CDR2 sequences are SGHDT and YYEEEE. The V end was cut by 0 bases, the J end by 1 base, with 11 bases between. This CDR3 region has 15 residues. In DNA form, the CDR3 reads TGTGCCAGCAGCTTGGGGCCCAAAGGGTCCTACGAGCAGTACTTC. Its translation: CASSLGPKGSYEQYF.

This sequence joins TRBV5-5 and TRBJ1-1; D gene unclear. The CDR3 contains 12 residues. The germline V and J ends were trimmed by 1 base and 7 bases, with 8 bases remaining between them. The germline V gene encodes CDR1 SGHKS and CDR2 YYEKEE (reference sequence). DNA of the CDR3: TGTGCCAGCAGCTTGCTAAGGGTTGAAGCTTTCTTT. This encodes CASSLLRVEAFF.

The table lists this clonotype with many counts. The rearrangement uses TRBV5-1 and TRBJ2-7, with D tentatively TRBD1 (5 bases). V lost 0 bases, J lost 0 bases, and 13 bases lay in between. The CDR3 consists of 16 residues. Germline CDR1 and CDR2: SGHRS and YFSETQ. CDR3 sequence (DNA): TGCGCCAGCAGCTTGGCCCAGGGTTTGAGCTCCTACGAGCAGTACTTC. Its translation: CASSLAQGLSSYEQYF.

The chain links TRBV7-2 to TRBJ2-7; 7 bases align to TRBD1. Trimming cost V 5 bases and J 7 bases; bases outside gene matches: 2. The length of the CDR3 is 11 residues. Per germline, CDR1 SGHTA and CDR2 FQGNSA. The CDR3 is CASSPRGEQYF. The CDR3, as DNA: TGTGCCAGCAGCCCCAGGGGGGAGCAGTACTTC.

This clonotype was seen a few times. CDR3 sequence: CSAGTATYNEQFF. The CDR3 DNA reads TGCAGTGCCGGGACAGCGACCTACAATGAGCAGTTCTTC. The rearrangement links TRBV20-1 to TRBJ2-1; TRBD1 matches 7 bases. The V gene's germline CDR1 is DFQATT and CDR2 SNEGSKA (reference sequence). The CDR3 totals 13 residues. The trim removed 6 bases at V and 2 bases at J, leaving 4 bases unmatched.

This clonotype is classed as medium-sized. The rearrangement uses TRBV15 and TRBJ1-5; 12 positions match TRBD1. This CDR3 has 16 amino acids. Germline-derived CDR1 and CDR2 are LNHNV and YYDKDF (reference sequence). The V segment lost 3 bases and the J segment 5 bases; nucleotides outside the gene matches: 5. CDR3 loop: CATSSPGQGADQPQHF. CDR3 DNA sequence: TGTGCCACCAGCAGTCCGGGACAGGGGGCAGATCAGCCCCAGCATTTT.

This chain links TRBV29-1 with TRBJ1-2, with 11 positions matching TRBD1. Germline V gene data show CDR1 as SQVTM and CDR2 as ANQGSEA. With V trimmed by 7 bases and J by 6 bases, 4 bases remained unmatched. This CDR3 is 12 amino acids long. The CDR3 DNA reads TGCAGCGCTGGGACAGGGGGGAATGGCTACACCTTC. Its translation is CSAGTGGNGYTF.

The chain recombines TRBV6-5 with TRBJ2-3, with no clear D. The CDR3 has 12 amino acids. V was trimmed by 2 bases and J by 6 bases, leaving 6 bases between them. Germline loops: CDR1 MNHEY, CDR2 SVGAGI. The CDR3 bases are TGTGCCAGCAGTTACCCAGGTGATACGCAGTATTTT. This translates into CASSYPGDTQYF.

J is TRBJ2-1 and V is TRBV6-4; D remains unclear. The CDR3 has 15 amino acids. From germline, CDR1 is MRHNA and CDR2 SNTAGT. With 6 bases removed from V and 6 bases from J, the gap between germline ends came to 18 bases. Here the CDR3 reads CASSPSIEAGNEQFF. The DNA for the CDR3 is TGTGCCAGCAGCCCCTCTATAGAGGCAGGCAATGAGCAGTTCTTC.

This clonotype has only a few counts. The chain joins TRBV20-1 to TRBJ1-1, with D uncertain. Per the germline V gene, CDR1 is DFQATT and CDR2 is SNEGSKA (reference sequence). This CDR3 comprises 9 residues. CDR3 loop: CSVDTEAFF. CDR3 bases: TGCAGCGTGGACACTGAAGCTTTCTTT.

The DNA of the CDR3 is TGTGCCACCAGCGGGGACAACTCTGGGGCCAACGTCCTGACTTTC. Its protein is CATSGDNSGANVLTF. This sequence joins TRBV15 and TRBJ2-6; the D gene is possibly TRBD1 (6 bases). This CDR3 comprises 15 residues. Between the trimmed V and J ends, which lost 5 bases and 0 bases, there was a span of 8 bases. Germline lookup yields CDR1 LNHNV and CDR2 YYDKDF (reference sequence).

This rearrangement joins TRBV5-1 to TRBJ1-4; TRBD1 aligns across 11 bases. V shed 3 bases, J shed 8 bases, and the junction held 3 bases outside the gene matches. Germline lookup yields CDR1 SGHRS and CDR2 YFSETQ. The CDR3 spans 14 residues. The CDR3 nucleotides are TGCGCCAGCAGCTCCGGGACAGGGGGGGAAAAACTGTTTTTT. Protein sequence: CASSSGTGGEKLFF. The whole variable domain, filled in from reference TRBV5-1 and TRBJ1-4, reads KAGVTQTPRYLIKTRGQQVTLSCSPISGHRSVSWYQQTPGQGLQFLFEYFSETQRNKGNFPGRFSGRQFSNSRSEMNVSTLELGDSALYLCASSSGTGGEKLFFGSGTQLSVL.

V is TRBV19 and J is TRBJ2-7, with no clear D. The germline V gene encodes CDR1 LNHDA and CDR2 SQIVND (reference sequence). V lost 3 bases to trimming and J lost 4 bases, with 10 bases between them. The CDR3 has 13 residues. The CDR3 sequence: CASSISTGYEQYF. In nucleotides, the CDR3 is TGTGCCAGTAGTATCTCTACGGGTTACGAGCAGTACTTC.

Here the CDR3 reads CSAPTRLGSETQYF. The CDR3 DNA reads TGCAGTGCGCCGACGCGTCTCGGGTCCGAGACCCAGTACTTC. V and J are TRBV20-1 and TRBJ2-5; no definite D call. V was cut by 6 bases and J by 5 bases, with 19 bases left in between. This CDR3 region has 14 residues. The germline gives CDR1 DFQATT, CDR2 SNEGSKA (reference sequence).

This rearrangement joins TRBV24-1 to TRBJ2-5, with 9 bases lining up with TRBD2. Germline V gene sequence: CDR1 KGHDR, CDR2 SFDVKD. This CDR3 comprises 16 residues. V was pared by 4 bases and J by 5 bases, with 10 bases of the junction left unmatched. In DNA form, the CDR3 reads TGTGCCACCAGTGAAACCCTAGCGGGGACCTTGGAGACCCAGTACTTC. It yields the protein CATSETLAGTLETQYF.

This clonotype was seen only once. The gene calls are TRBV7-9 and TRBJ2-1, with D possibly matching TRBD1 (5 bases). Trimming stripped 3 bases from V and 13 bases from J, with 19 bases between. The CDR3 covers 14 residues. Germline values: CDR1 SEHNR, CDR2 FQNEAQ (reference sequence). CDR3 residues: CASSFGQGGREQFF. CDR3 coding DNA: TGTGCCAGCAGCTTTGGGCAGGGTGGAAGGGAACAGTTCTTC.

V and J are TRBV4-2 and TRBJ2-5, with 12 bases identical to TRBD2. The V gene end was trimmed by 0 bases and the J gene end by 2 bases; junction bases not matched to a gene: 7. The CDR3 is 18 residues long. Germline loops: CDR1 LGHNA, CDR2 YNFKEQ. The CDR3 nucleotides read TGTGCCAGCAGCCAAGATGGTGCTAGCGGGGGGGGGCAAGAGACCCAGTACTTC. It yields the protein CASSQDGASGGGQETQYF.

This chain connects TRBV7-9 to TRBJ1-1; D is uncertain. V lost 2 bases to trimming and J lost 1 base, with 8 bases between them. Germline-derived CDR1 and CDR2 are SEHNR and FQNEAQ (reference sequence). The CDR3 has 14 residues. CDR3 DNA sequence: TGTGCCAGCAGCTTACCACTGGAGAACACTGAAGCTTTCTTT. Translated, it gives CASSLPLENTEAFF.

In its sample, this clonotype was seen a few times. The chain carries TRBV21-1 and TRBJ2-3; TRBD1, the table's D call, was not compared with the DNA. TRBV21-1 is deemed a pseudogene. The CDR3 covers 17 residues. DNA for the CDR3: TGTGCCAGCAGCATCCTGCCGGGACAGGGGCTTTCTGGAACGCAGTATTTT. The encoded protein is CASSILPGQGLSGTQYF.

The chain couples TRBV9 to TRBJ2-7; D gene uncertain. The ends were cut back, 4 bases at V and 0 bases at J, with 14 bases in the middle. Germline V gene data show CDR1 as SGDLS and CDR2 as YYNGEE. This CDR3 spans 15 amino acids. The CDR3 loop is CASSPRLESSYEQYF. CDR3 nucleotide sequence: TGTGCCAGCAGCCCCCGGTTGGAGAGCTCCTACGAGCAGTACTTC. Combining the CDR3 with reference TRBV9 and TRBJ2-7 gives the whole variable domain DSGVTQTPKHLITATGQRVTLRCSPRSGDLSVYWYQQSLDQGLQFLIQYYNGEERAKGNILERFSAQQFPDLHSELNLSSLELGDSALYFCASSPRLESSYEQYFGPGTRLTVT.

This clonotype was detected a few times. The CDR3 DNA reads TGTGCCAGCAGCATTATAGCGGGGGCGATCCAAGAGACCCAGTACTTC. This translates into CASSIIAGAIQETQYF. V and J are TRBV7-9 and TRBJ2-5; 9 bases match TRBD2. The CDR3 runs 16 residues. CDR1 SEHNR and CDR2 FQNEAQ come from the germline V gene (reference sequence). Trimming removed 5 bases from V and 1 base from J; junction bases left unmatched: 8.